Below, 7 T cell receptor beta chains from the same sample are listed, as sequenced in a study of shared clonotypes between healthy human individuals. The assay was immunoSEQ multiplex PCR, and TCRdb's table has in-frame clones only and misses some. The sample holds 1,400,000 or so clones, around 98.5% seen once. The source material was naive CD4+ T cells sorted from blood. Specified subset: CD45RA+ positively selected. The receptor set was obtained from a man aged 25-45 years in good health.

The V gene is TRBV18, the J gene TRBJ2-7, with D possibly matching TRBD1 (6 bases). The CDR3 is 14 amino acids. Trimming removed 2 bases from V and 6 bases from J, with 14 bases in between. The germline V gene has CDR1 KGHSH and CDR2 LQKENI. The CDR3 DNA follows: TGTGCCAGCTCACCAATAGGGACACCGCTCGAGCAGTACTTC. This encodes CASSPIGTPLEQYF.

This chain connects TRBV7-2 to TRBJ1-3; 7 bases line up with TRBD1. The CDR3 sequence is 15 residues long. The germline gives CDR1 SGHTA, CDR2 FQGNSA. Losses at the gene ends were 6 bases for V and 0 bases for J; bases not matched to a gene: 5. The CDR3 sequence is CASRQGTDSGNTIYF. In nucleotides, the CDR3 is TGTGCCAGCAGACAAGGGACAGACTCTGGAAACACCATATATTTT.

The V and J genes are TRBV13 and TRBJ1-2; 10 bases are a match to TRBD1. This CDR3 comprises 15 residues. From germline, CDR1 is PRHDT and CDR2 FYEKMQ (reference sequence). The ends lost 5 bases at V and 6 bases at J; junction bases unmatched: 9. CDR3: CASSTGQGERHGYTF. The CDR3 DNA follows: TGTGCCAGCAGCACCGGACAGGGGGAACGACATGGCTACACCTTC.

The CDR3 protein is CASSLTYTGELFF. CDR3 coding DNA: TGTGCCAGCAGCTTAACCTACACCGGGGAGCTGTTTTTT. This chain joins TRBV5-5 and TRBJ2-2; no clear D gene. CDR1 SGHKS and CDR2 YYEKEE come from the germline V gene (reference sequence). The V end was cut by 2 bases, the J end by 3 bases, with 5 bases between. The CDR3 loop spans 13 amino acids.

This chain uses TRBV30 with TRBJ2-3; D gene ambiguous. The CDR3 contains 18 residues. Germline loops: CDR1 GTSNPN, CDR2 SVGIG (reference sequence). Trimming pared 0 bases from V and 3 bases from J, leaving 22 bases between. The CDR3 is CAWSVRRNPPVGTDTQYF. Here the CDR3 DNA reads TGTGCCTGGAGTGTACGCAGAAACCCCCCGGTCGGGACAGATACGCAGTATTTT. Filled out from reference TRBV30 and TRBJ2-3, the complete variable domain reads SQTIHQWPATLVQPVGSPLSLECTVEGTSNPNLYWYRQAAGRGLQLLFYSVGIGQISSEVPQNLSASRPQDRQFILSSKKLLLSDSGFYLCAWSVRRNPPVGTDTQYFGPGTRLTVL.

A word on this clone: Distinct nucleotide sequences in the sample also encode this CDR3. The rearrangement uses TRBV5-1 and TRBJ1-4; a weak D match, TRBD1 (5 bases). CDR3 length: 14 residues. CDR1 and CDR2 from the germline V gene are SGHRS and YFSETQ. V lost 0 bases to trimming and J lost 8 bases, with 11 bases between them. The CDR3 nucleotides read TGCGCCAGCAGCTTGGGAGGGGTGGGCGAAAAACTGTTTTTT. Amino acid sequence: CASSLGGVGEKLFF.

The chain joins TRBV5-1 to TRBJ2-3; TRBD1 is a possible D gene (6 bases). The germline CDR1 and CDR2 sequences are SGHRS and YFSETQ. The V and J ends lost 5 bases and 2 bases respectively, with 9 bases between them. This CDR3 has 13 amino acids. CDR3 amino acids: CASRGQDTDTQYF. The CDR3 bases are TGCGCCAGCAGGGGACAAGACACAGATACGCAGTATTTT.